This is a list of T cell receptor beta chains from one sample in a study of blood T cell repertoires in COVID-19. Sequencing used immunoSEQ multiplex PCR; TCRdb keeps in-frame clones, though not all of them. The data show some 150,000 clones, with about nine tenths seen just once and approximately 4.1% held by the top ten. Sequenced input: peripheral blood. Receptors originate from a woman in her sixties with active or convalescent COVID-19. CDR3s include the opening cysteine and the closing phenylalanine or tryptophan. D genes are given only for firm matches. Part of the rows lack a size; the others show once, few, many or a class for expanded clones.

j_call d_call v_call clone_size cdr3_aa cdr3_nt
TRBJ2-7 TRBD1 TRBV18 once CASSQDRVYEQYF TGTGCCAGCTCACAGGACAGGGTCTACGAGCAGTACTTC
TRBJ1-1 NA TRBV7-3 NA CASSPTPNTEAFF TGTGCCAGCAGCCCTACCCCGAACACTGAAGCTTTCTTT
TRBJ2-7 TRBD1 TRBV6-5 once CASRGQGGFSEQYF TGTGCCAGCAGGGGACAGGGGGGTTTCTCCGAGCAGTACTTC
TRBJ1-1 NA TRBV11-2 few CASSLNARGNTEAFF TGTGCCAGCAGCTTAAACGCCAGGGGGAACACTGAAGCTTTCTTT
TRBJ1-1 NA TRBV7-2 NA CASSLWGAEAFF TGTGCCAGCAGCTTATGGGGGGCTGAAGCTTTCTTT
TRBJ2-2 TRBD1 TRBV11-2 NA CASSFIDRDVGELFF TGTGCCAGCAGCTTTATCGACAGGGATGTCGGGGAGCTGTTTTTT
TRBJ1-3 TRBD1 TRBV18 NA CASSKDRGFSGNTIYF TGTGCCAGCTCAAAGGACAGGGGGTTCTCTGGAAACACCATATATTTT
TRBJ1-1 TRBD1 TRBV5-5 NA CASSFAPDRVTEAFF TGTGCCAGCAGCTTTGCCCCCGACAGGGTCACTGAAGCTTTCTTT
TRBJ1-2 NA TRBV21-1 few CASRRRAGGANYGYTF TGTGCCAGCAGACGGAGGGCAGGGGGCGCCAACTATGGCTACACCTTC
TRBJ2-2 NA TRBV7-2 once CASSRGPLGELFF TGTGCCAGCAGCCGTGGGCCTCTCGGGGAGCTGTTTTTT
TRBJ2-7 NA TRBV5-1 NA CASSLDTGYEQYF TGCGCCAGCAGCTTGGACACGGGGTACGAGCAGTACTTC
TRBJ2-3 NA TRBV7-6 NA CASSSSGSLRGDTQYF TGTGCCAGCAGCTCCTCGGGATCCCTACGGGGAGATACGCAGTATTTT